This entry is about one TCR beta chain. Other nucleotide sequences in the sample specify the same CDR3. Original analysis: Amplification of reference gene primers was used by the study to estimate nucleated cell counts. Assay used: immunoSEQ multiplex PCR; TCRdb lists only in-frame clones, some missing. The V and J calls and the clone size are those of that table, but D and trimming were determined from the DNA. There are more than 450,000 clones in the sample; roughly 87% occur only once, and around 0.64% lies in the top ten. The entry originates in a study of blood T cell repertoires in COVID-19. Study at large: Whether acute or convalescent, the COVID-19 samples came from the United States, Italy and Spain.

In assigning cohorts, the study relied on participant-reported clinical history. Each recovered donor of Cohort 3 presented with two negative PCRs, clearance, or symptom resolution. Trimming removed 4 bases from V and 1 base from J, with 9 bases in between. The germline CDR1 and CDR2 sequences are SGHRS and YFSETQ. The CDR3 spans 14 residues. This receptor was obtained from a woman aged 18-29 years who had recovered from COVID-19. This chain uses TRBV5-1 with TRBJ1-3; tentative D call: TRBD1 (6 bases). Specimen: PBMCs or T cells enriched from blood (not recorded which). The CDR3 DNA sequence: TGCGCCAGCAGCCAACAGGGATCTGGAAACACCATATATTTT. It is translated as CASSQQGSGNTIYF.